One and the same sample provided the 16 T cell receptor beta chains below, sequenced in a study of early T cells in non-severe SARS-CoV-2 infection. MiXCR, run by TCRdb on the 5' RACE reads, gives a single entry per CDR3 protein. Here the sample spans 90,000 to 120,000 distinct CDR3 sequences, 9.5% to 13% being singletons. Sequenced sample: whole blood. The source of these receptors is an adult who was a healthcare worker with PCR-confirmed SARS-CoV-2 infection or an uninfected control (not recorded which).

The V gene is TRBV6-2 or TRBV6-3, the J gene TRBJ1-5; TRBD1 agrees at 8 bases. The CDR3 contains 19 residues. CDR1 is MNHEY and CDR2 is SVGEGT in the germline V gene. V dropped 3 bases and J dropped 2; count of bases not matched to a gene: 15. The CDR3 nucleotides are TGTGCCAGCAGTTATCGCTCGGGACAGGTCCTCGGGGGCAATCAGCCCCAGCATTTT. It translates to CASSYRSGQVLGGNQPQHF.

The genes are TRBV7-8 and TRBJ1-2; D is perhaps TRBD1 (5 bases). Trimming took 5 bases from V and 4 from J, leaving 17 bases between them. This CDR3 is built from 15 residues. Germline assignment: CDR1 SGHVS and CDR2 FQNEAQ. The CDR3 loop is CASSQILGPFYGYTF. The CDR3 DNA reads as TGTGCCAGCAGCCAGATCTTGGGACCGTTCTATGGCTACACCTTC.

A few counts support this clonotype. This sequence joins TRBV29-1 and TRBJ2-1; either TRBD1 or TRBD2 may supply D (5 bases each). This CDR3 is 12 amino acids long. Germline CDR1 SQVTM, CDR2 ANQGSEA. The V gene lost 7 bases and the J gene lost 1 base, with 8 bases spanning the gap. CDR3 nucleotide sequence: TGCAGCGGAGGGGAGTCCTACAATGAGCAGTTCTTC. As protein: CSGGESYNEQFF.

This clonotype was observed a few times. V gene TRBV29-1 combines with J gene TRBJ1-1, with D possibly being TRBD1 (6 bases). Germline CDR1 reads SQVTM; CDR2 reads ANQGSEA. CDR3 length: 14 residues. V lost 1 base, J lost 1 base, and 10 bases lay in between. In DNA form, the CDR3 reads TGCAGCGTTGAAGTGCAGGGGACGAACACTGAAGCTTTCTTT. This codes for CSVEVQGTNTEAFF.

This clonotype was counted between two and nine times. The chain is built from TRBV2 and TRBJ2-5, with D perhaps TRBD1 (5 bases). This CDR3 comprises 20 residues. With 5 bases removed from V and 5 bases from J, the gap between germline ends came to 33 bases. In germline, CDR1 is SNHLY, CDR2 FYNNEI. Here the CDR3 DNA reads TGTGCCAGCAGTCAAAATACCAAACGAGTCCTAGGGGTGGATTTGGAGACCCAGTACTTC. Its protein product is CASSQNTKRVLGVDLETQYF.

V usage is TRBV18 and J usage is TRBJ1-5, with no clear D. The CDR3 covers 14 residues. Germline V gives CDR1 KGHSH, CDR2 LQKENI. V lost 0 bases to trimming and J lost 6 bases, with 9 bases between them. The CDR3 DNA sequence: TGTGCCAGCTCACCACCCGGGGTGGGTCAGCCCCAGCATTTT. Translating it yields CASSPPGVGQPQHF. The full variable domain, with the rest looked up from reference TRBV18 and TRBJ1-5, is NAGVMQNPRHLVRRRGQEARLRCSPMKGHSHVYWYRQLPEEGLKFMVYLQKENIIDESGMPKERFSAEFPKEGPSILRIQQVVRGDSAAYFCASSPPGVGQPQHFGDGTRLSIL.

This clonotype has more than one count but fewer than ten. The chain combines TRBV29-1 with TRBJ2-7; D may be TRBD1 or TRBD2 (6 bases each). The germline gives CDR1 SQVTM, CDR2 ANQGSEA. The CDR3 contains 14 residues. The ends were cut back, 6 bases at V and 0 bases at J, with 15 bases in the middle. The CDR3 region is CSVVGGTNSYEQYF. CDR3 sequence (DNA): TGCAGCGTGGTTGGCGGGACAAACTCCTACGAGCAGTACTTC.

This chain links TRBV5-1 with TRBJ2-3, with 7 bases identical to TRBD1. The CDR3 runs 14 residues. Germline values: CDR1 SGHRS, CDR2 YFSETQ. The junction had 3 bases not matched to a gene; V was cut back by 0 bases and J by 5 bases. The CDR3, as DNA: TGCGCCAGCAGCTTGGTGGCAGGGGGAGATACGCAGTATTTT. The encoded protein is CASSLVAGGDTQYF.

This clonotype has more than one count but fewer than ten. The chain combines TRBV6-6 with TRBJ1-4; the D gene is possibly TRBD1 (5 bases). The CDR3 runs to 16 residues. The germline CDR1 and CDR2 sequences are MNHNY and SVGAGI (reference sequence). The ends were cut back, 9 bases at V and 4 bases at J, with 21 bases in the middle. CDR3 sequence reads: CASRGRTSHYNEKLFF. The CDR3, as DNA: TGTGCCAGTCGGGGCCGAACAAGCCACTATAATGAAAAACTGTTTTTT.

The genes are TRBV28 and TRBJ2-7; 8 bases fit TRBD1. The CDR3 is 15 residues long. With V trimmed by 3 bases and J by 1 base, 5 bases remained unmatched. The germline CDR1 and CDR2 sequences are MDHEN and SYDVKM. The CDR3 loop reads CASSFPRQGSYEQYF. As DNA, the CDR3 is TGTGCCAGCAGTTTCCCTAGACAGGGGTCCTACGAGCAGTACTTC.

This clonotype was seen a handful of times. V gene TRBV6-1 combines with J gene TRBJ2-7; 10 bases match TRBD1. Germline CDR1 MNHNS, CDR2 SASEGT. CDR3 length: 17 amino acids. J gave up 4 bases and V 8 bases, and 17 bases lay outside the gene matches. The DNA of the CDR3 is TGTGCCAGCTACGGACAGGGGGGCGCCTCAAAAAGGTACGAGCAGTACTTC. Encoded protein: CASYGQGGASKRYEQYF.

Only a few counts were recorded for this clonotype. The chain combines TRBV19 with TRBJ2-3; 7 bases match TRBD2. The CDR3 runs 16 residues. The V and J ends lost 4 bases and 7 bases, in that order; junction bases with no gene match: 14. Germline CDR1 is LNHDA and CDR2 is SQIVND (reference sequence). The CDR3 DNA is TGTGCCAGTAGTACCTCGAGCGGGATGCACACTCATACGCAGTATTTT. Protein: CASSTSSGMHTHTQYF.

This chain links TRBV18 with TRBJ2-7; 11 bases align to TRBD2. The junction had 12 bases not matched to a gene; V was cut back by 5 bases and J by 3 bases. The CDR3 has 17 residues. The V gene's germline CDR1 is KGHSH and CDR2 LQKENI. CDR3 amino acids: CASSRGTSGSTIYEQYF. The CDR3 coding sequence is TGTGCCAGCTCAAGAGGAACTAGCGGGAGTACGATCTACGAGCAGTACTTC.

V and J are TRBV4-2 and TRBJ1-4, with 7 bases lining up with TRBD1. The V and J ends lost 0 bases and 6 bases, in that order; junction bases with no gene match: 7. This CDR3 comprises 16 residues. Germline V lookup: CDR1 LGHNA, CDR2 YNFKEQ. CDR3 loop: CASSQDQGGGDEKLFF. For the CDR3, the DNA is TGTGCCAGCAGCCAAGATCAGGGGGGAGGCGATGAAAAACTGTTTTTT.

The table lists this clonotype with a few counts. The CDR3 here is CASSESRGAENQPQHF. In DNA, the CDR3 is TGCGCCAGCAGTGAGTCAAGAGGGGCGGAAAATCAGCCCCAGCATTTT. The V and J genes are TRBV10-2 and TRBJ1-5; perhaps TRBD1 as D (5 bases). This CDR3 is 16 amino acids long. The V end lost 0 bases, the J end lost 4 bases, and 13 bases lay between the germline ends. CDR1 is WSHSY, CDR2 SAAADI, per germline.

This clonotype was seen at least ten times. V usage is TRBV27 and J usage is TRBJ1-2; 8 bases align to TRBD1. CDR3 length: 15 amino acids. Trimming cost V 5 bases and J 8 bases; bases outside gene matches: 13. Germline values: CDR1 MNHEY, CDR2 SMNVEV (reference sequence). The chain's CDR3 is CASSRDRINEGGYTF. The CDR3 nucleotides are TGTGCCAGCAGTAGGGACAGGATCAACGAGGGCGGCTACACCTTC.